Listed below are T cell receptor beta chains from one sample, sequenced in a study of blood T cell repertoires in COVID-19. Measured with immunoSEQ multiplex PCR; TCRdb has only the in-frame clones, and not every one. The sample includes more than 150,000 clones, over 70% seen only once; the top ten take approximately 9.9%. Source material: PBMCs or T cells enriched from blood (not recorded which). These receptors were collected from a man between 45 and 60 years old who had recovered from COVID-19. The CDR3 runs from the conserved cysteine through the conserved F or W. Fields, in order: J gene, D gene, clone size, V gene, CDR3 DNA, CDR3 protein. The D gene is left open where the match is weak. Clone size, where shown, is once, few, many, or a class for clones that have expanded.

j_call: TRBJ2-7; d_call: NA; clone_size: NA; v_call: TRBV11-2; cdr3_nt: TGTGCCAGCAGGGGGGGAGGCCCCTACGAGCAGTACTTC; cdr3_aa: CASRGGGPYEQYF
j_call: TRBJ1-4; d_call: TRBD1; clone_size: once; v_call: TRBV6-1; cdr3_nt: TGTGCCAGCAGTGAATTGGCAGGGGGCAGGGGAAAACTGTTTTTT; cdr3_aa: CASSELAGGRGKLFF
j_call: TRBJ2-1; d_call: NA; clone_size: few; v_call: TRBV4-2; cdr3_nt: TGTGCCAGCAGCCCCGAGGTCGGGAGCTACAATGAGCAGTTCTTC; cdr3_aa: CASSPEVGSYNEQFF
j_call: TRBJ1-3; d_call: TRBD1; clone_size: few; v_call: TRBV9; cdr3_nt: TGTGCCAGCAGCCCAACTGGGACAGCTGGAAACACCATATATTTT; cdr3_aa: CASSPTGTAGNTIYF
j_call: TRBJ2-7; d_call: NA; clone_size: NA; v_call: TRBV11-3; cdr3_nt: TGTGCCAGCAGCTTACAGGGCTCCTACGAGCAGTACTTC; cdr3_aa: CASSLQGSYEQYF
j_call: TRBJ1-1; d_call: NA; clone_size: NA; v_call: TRBV2; cdr3_nt: TGTGCCAGCAGTGAACAGACTTGGAACACTGAAGCTTTCTTT; cdr3_aa: CASSEQTWNTEAFF
j_call: TRBJ1-6; d_call: NA; clone_size: NA; v_call: TRBV2; cdr3_nt: TGTGCCAGCACCGATGTAGAAAGTAATTCACCCCTCCACTTT; cdr3_aa: CASTDVESNSPLHF
j_call: TRBJ2-3; d_call: TRBD1; clone_size: NA; v_call: TRBV29-1; cdr3_nt: TGCAGCGTAAGGACAGGTGCAGATACGCAGTATTTT; cdr3_aa: CSVRTGADTQYF
j_call: TRBJ1-2; d_call: NA; clone_size: NA; v_call: TRBV14; cdr3_nt: TGTGCCAGCAGCCAAGATTACAGGGAGATCTATGGCTACACCTTC; cdr3_aa: CASSQDYREIYGYTF
j_call: TRBJ1-2; d_call: TRBD1; clone_size: NA; v_call: TRBV30; cdr3_nt: TGTGCCTGGCGACAGGGAAGGGCCTATGGCTACACCTTC; cdr3_aa: CAWRQGRAYGYTF
j_call: TRBJ1-5; d_call: NA; clone_size: NA; v_call: TRBV9; cdr3_nt: TGTGCCAGCAGCGTAGGGGCAGGGGGCAATCAGCCCCAGCATTTT; cdr3_aa: CASSVGAGGNQPQHF
j_call: TRBJ2-5; d_call: TRBD1; clone_size: many; v_call: TRBV7-9; cdr3_nt: TGTGCCAGCAGCTTAGATACAGGGGGCTCTGGTACCCAGTACTTC; cdr3_aa: CASSLDTGGSGTQYF
j_call: TRBJ1-6; d_call: TRBD1; clone_size: NA; v_call: TRBV28; cdr3_nt: TGTGCCAGCCTTTTATCAGGGGGCTCACCCCTCCACTTT; cdr3_aa: CASLLSGGSPLHF
j_call: TRBJ1-1; d_call: TRBD1; clone_size: NA; v_call: TRBV30; cdr3_nt: TGTGCCTGGATAAGCCAGGGGGCTCTCATGAACACTGAAGCTTTCTTT; cdr3_aa: CAWISQGALMNTEAFF
j_call: TRBJ2-4; d_call: NA; clone_size: NA; v_call: TRBV30; cdr3_nt: TGTGCCTGTACTCGCGGGCAGGGGAGTAAAAACATTCAGTACTTC; cdr3_aa: CACTRGQGSKNIQYF
j_call: TRBJ1-5; d_call: NA; clone_size: NA; v_call: TRBV28; cdr3_nt: TGTGCCAGCAGTTTAGGGGGGATTAGCAATCAGCCCCAGCATTTT; cdr3_aa: CASSLGGISNQPQHF
j_call: TRBJ2-7; d_call: TRBD2; clone_size: once; v_call: TRBV5-1; cdr3_nt: TGCGCCAGCAGCTCTAGCGGGGCCCTTTACGAGCAGTACTTC; cdr3_aa: CASSSSGALYEQYF